These 4 T cell receptor beta chains were sequenced from one sample in a study of TIL therapy for anti-PD-1-resistant metastatic lung cancer. Stated time point: pre-treatment sample, taken before nivolumab and TIL therapy. This was the immunoSEQ v3 assay. The protocol was immunoSEQ multiplex PCR, while the TCRdb copy is restricted to in-frame clones and leaves out a portion. The sample yields tens of thousands of clones, roughly 87% seen once. The starting material was blood, obtained at baseline. Source of these receptors: a person between 30 and 79 years old with non-small cell lung cancer.

The rearrangement joins TRBV9 to TRBJ1-1; possible D gene TRBD1, 6 bases. This CDR3 is built from 15 residues. Germline V lookup: CDR1 SGDLS, CDR2 YYNGEE. The V gene lost 2 bases and the J gene lost 3 bases, with 14 bases spanning the gap. The CDR3 here is CASSVQPGAYTEAFF. The CDR3 DNA sequence: TGTGCCAGCAGCGTTCAACCGGGGGCATACACTGAAGCTTTCTTT.

The rearrangement joins TRBV28 to TRBJ2-7; TRBD2 aligns across 7 bases. The CDR3 covers 17 residues. Germline V gene lookup returns CDR1 MDHEN and CDR2 SYDVKM. With 4 bases clipped from V and 0 bases from J, the junction kept 12 bases outside the gene matches. CDR3 DNA: TGTGCCAGCAGTTCCTTTATCCTAGCGGATTACTCCTACGAGCAGTACTTC. It translates to CASSSFILADYSYEQYF.

The chain is built from TRBV12-3 or TRBV12-4 and TRBJ1-4; perhaps TRBD1 as D (6 bases). The CDR3 length is 13 residues. V was pared by 6 bases and J by 8 bases, with 13 bases between. CDR3 coding DNA: TGTGCCAGCAGGTCCAGGGGAGGGGAAAAACTGTTTTTT. Its translation: CASRSRGGEKLFF.

J is TRBJ1-3 and V is TRBV6-1; D not certain. The CDR3 runs to 14 residues. Between the trimmed V and J ends, which lost 3 bases and 3 bases, there was a span of 9 bases. Germline CDR1 and CDR2: MNHNS and SASEGT. The DNA of the CDR3 is TGTGCCAGCAGTGACGGAGGAGGTGGAAACACCATATATTTT. It encodes CASSDGGGGNTIYF.